This T cell receptor (beta chain) was observed in a study of patients and donors after allogeneic stem cell transplantation. TCRdb re-called the RT-PCR reads with MiXCR, one entry per CDR3 protein. The sample yields approximately 160,000 distinct CDR3 sequences, 30% seen once. Both ends counted, the CDR3 spans 12 residues. The germline V gene has CDR1 SQVTM and CDR2 ANQGSEA. About this clonotype: It is unclear where the CDR3 begins or ends on the DNA, so no DNA is shown, and the CDR3 is as TCRdb lists it.

The genes are TRBV29-1 and TRBJ2-1; TRBD1, the D gene given by the table, was not confirmed from the DNA. This TCR came from a human donor who was either an allogeneic HSCT recipient or a stem cell or donor lymphocyte infusion donor (not recorded which). It is not recorded whose cells these are; they may come from a transplant donor. Specimen: blood, either unsorted or a sorted T cell fraction (not recorded which). CDR3 in amino acids: CSVALGTGRRFF.